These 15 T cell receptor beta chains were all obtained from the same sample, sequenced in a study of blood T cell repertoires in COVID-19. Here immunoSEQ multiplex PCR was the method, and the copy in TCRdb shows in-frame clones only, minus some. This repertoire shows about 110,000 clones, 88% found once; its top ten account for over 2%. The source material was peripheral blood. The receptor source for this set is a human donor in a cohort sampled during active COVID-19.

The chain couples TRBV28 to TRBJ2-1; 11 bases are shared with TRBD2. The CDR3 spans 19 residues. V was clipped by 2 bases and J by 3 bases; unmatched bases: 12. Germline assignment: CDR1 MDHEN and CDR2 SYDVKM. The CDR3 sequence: CASSLTSGGAGAFYNEQFF. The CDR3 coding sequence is TGTGCCAGCAGTTTAACTAGCGGGGGCGCAGGAGCTTTCTACAATGAGCAGTTCTTC.

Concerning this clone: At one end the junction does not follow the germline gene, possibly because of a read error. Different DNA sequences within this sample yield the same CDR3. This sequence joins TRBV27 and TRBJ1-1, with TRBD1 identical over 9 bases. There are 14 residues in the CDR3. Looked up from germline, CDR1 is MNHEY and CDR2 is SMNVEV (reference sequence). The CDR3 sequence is CASSPGTGNTEAFF. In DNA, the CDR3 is TGTGCCAGCAGTCCCGGGACAGGGAACACCGAAGCTTTCTTT.

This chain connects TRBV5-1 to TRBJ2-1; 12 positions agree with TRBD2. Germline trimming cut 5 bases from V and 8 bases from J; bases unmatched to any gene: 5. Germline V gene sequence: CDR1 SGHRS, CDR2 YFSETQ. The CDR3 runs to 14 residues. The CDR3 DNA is TGCGCCAGCAGACTAGCGGGAGGTCTGGATGAGCAGTTCTTC. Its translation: CASRLAGGLDEQFF. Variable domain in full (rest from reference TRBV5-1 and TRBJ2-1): KAGVTQTPRYLIKTRGQQVTLSCSPISGHRSVSWYQQTPGQGLQFLFEYFSETQRNKGNFPGRFSGRQFSNSRSEMNVSTLELGDSALYLCASRLAGGLDEQFFGPGTRLTVL.

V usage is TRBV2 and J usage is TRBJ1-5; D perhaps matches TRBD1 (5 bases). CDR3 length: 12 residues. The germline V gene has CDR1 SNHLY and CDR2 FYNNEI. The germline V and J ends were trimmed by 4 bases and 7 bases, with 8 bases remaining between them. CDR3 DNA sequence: TGTGCCAGCAGTGGGGGCCAACAGCCCCAGCATTTT. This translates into CASSGGQQPQHF.

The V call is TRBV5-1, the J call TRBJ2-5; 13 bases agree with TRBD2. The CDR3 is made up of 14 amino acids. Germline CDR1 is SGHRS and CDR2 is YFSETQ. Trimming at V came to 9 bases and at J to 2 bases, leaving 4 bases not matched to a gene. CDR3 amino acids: CATALAGGQETQYF. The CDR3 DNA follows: TGCGCCACCGCACTAGCGGGGGGGCAAGAGACCCAGTACTTC.

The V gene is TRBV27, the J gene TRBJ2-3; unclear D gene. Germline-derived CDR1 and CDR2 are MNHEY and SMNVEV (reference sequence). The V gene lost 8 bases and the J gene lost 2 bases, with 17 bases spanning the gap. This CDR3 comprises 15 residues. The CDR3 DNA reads TGTGCCAGCCGTGAGGCGCCCGGAGTCACAGATACGCAGTATTTT. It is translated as CASREAPGVTDTQYF.

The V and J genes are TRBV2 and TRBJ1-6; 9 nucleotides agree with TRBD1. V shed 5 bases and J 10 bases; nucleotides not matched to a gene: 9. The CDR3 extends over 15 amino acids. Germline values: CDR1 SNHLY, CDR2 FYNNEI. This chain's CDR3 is CASSTTGGAGSPLHF. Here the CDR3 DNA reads TGTGCCAGCAGTACCACAGGGGGCGCTGGGTCACCCCTCCACTTT.

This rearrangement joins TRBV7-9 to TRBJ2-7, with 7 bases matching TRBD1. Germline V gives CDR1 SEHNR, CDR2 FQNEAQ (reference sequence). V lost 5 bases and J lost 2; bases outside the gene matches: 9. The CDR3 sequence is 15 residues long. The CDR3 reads CASSTRQGIAYEQYF. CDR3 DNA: TGTGCCAGCAGCACTAGACAGGGAATCGCCTACGAGCAGTACTTC.

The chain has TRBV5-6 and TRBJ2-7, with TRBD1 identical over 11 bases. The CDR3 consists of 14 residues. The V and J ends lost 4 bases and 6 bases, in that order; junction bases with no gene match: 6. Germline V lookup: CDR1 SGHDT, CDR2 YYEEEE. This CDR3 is CASSLGQGASEQYF. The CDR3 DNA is TGTGCCAGCAGCCTCGGACAGGGGGCTAGCGAGCAGTACTTC.

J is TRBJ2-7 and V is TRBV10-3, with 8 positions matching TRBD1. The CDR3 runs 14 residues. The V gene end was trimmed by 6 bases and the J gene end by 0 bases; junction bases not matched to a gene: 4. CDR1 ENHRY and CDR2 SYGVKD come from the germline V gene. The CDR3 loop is CAIRQQGDSYEQYF. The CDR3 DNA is TGTGCCATCAGGCAACAGGGGGACTCCTACGAGCAGTACTTC.

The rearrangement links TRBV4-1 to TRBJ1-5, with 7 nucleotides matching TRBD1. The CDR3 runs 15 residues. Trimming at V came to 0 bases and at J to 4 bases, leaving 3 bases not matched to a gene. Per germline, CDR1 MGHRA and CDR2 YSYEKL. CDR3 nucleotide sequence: TGCGCCAGCAGCCAAGATCCACAGGGGAATCAGCCCCAGCATTTT. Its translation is CASSQDPQGNQPQHF.

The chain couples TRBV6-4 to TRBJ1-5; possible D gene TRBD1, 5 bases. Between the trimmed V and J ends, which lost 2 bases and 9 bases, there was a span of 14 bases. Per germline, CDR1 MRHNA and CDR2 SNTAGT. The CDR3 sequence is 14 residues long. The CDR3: CASSDDATGRPQHF. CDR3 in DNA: TGTGCCAGCAGTGACGACGCTACAGGACGGCCCCAGCATTTT.

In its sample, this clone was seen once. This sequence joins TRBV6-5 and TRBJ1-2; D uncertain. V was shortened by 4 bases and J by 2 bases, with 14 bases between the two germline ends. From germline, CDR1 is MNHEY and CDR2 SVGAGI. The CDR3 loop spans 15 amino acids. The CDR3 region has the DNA TGTGCCAGCAGTTCCCCGGGTCTCCTGAACTATGGCTACACCTTC. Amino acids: CASSSPGLLNYGYTF.

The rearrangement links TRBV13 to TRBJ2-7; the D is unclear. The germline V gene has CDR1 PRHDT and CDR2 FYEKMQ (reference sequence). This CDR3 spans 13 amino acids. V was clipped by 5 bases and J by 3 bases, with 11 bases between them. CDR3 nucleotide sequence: TGTGCCAGCAGCCAACTCCGTAGCTACGAGCAGTACTTC. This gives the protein CASSQLRSYEQYF.

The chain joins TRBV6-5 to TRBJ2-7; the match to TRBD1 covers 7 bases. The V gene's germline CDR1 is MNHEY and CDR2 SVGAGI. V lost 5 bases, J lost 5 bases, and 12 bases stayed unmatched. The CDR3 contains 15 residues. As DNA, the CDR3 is TGTGCCAGCAGTAAAAACAGGGGCGCGCTCAACGAGCAGTACTTC. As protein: CASSKNRGALNEQYF.